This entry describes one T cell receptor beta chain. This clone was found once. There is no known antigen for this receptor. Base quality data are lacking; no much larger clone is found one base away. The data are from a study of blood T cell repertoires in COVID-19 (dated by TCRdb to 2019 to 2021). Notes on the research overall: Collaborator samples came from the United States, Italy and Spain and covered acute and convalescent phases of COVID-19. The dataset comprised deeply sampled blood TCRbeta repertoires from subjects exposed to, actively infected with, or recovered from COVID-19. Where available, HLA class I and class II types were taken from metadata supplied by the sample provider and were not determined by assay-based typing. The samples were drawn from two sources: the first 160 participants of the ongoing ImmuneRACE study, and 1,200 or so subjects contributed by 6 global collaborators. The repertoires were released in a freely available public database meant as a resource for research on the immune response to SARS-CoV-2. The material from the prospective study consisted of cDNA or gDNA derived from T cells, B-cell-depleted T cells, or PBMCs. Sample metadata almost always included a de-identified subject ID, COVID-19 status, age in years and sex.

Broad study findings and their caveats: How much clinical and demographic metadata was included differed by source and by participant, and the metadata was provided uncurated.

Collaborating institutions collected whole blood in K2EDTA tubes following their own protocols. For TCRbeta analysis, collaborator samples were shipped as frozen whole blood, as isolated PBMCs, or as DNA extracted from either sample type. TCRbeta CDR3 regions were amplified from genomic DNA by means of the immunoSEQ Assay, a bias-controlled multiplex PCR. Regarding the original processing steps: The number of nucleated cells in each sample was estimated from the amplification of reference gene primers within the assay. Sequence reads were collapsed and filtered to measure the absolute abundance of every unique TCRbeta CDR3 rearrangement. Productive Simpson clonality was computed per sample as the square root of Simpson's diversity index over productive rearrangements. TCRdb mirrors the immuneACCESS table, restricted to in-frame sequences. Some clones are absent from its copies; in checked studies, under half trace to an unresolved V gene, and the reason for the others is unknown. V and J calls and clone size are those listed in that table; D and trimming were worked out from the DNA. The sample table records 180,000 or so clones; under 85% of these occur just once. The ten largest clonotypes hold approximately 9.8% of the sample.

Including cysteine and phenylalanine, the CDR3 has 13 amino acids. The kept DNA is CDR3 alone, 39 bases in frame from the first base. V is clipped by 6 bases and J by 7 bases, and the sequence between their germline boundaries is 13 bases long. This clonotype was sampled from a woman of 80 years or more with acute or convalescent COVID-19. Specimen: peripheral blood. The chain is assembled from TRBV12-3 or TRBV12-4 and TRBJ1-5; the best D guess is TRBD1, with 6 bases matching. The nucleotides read TGTGCCAGCAGACGACAGGCAGGACAGCCCCAGCATTTT. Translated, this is CASRRQAGQPQHF.